Detailed here is one T cell receptor beta chain. The sample belongs to a study of shared clonotypes between healthy human individuals. The table came from immunoSEQ multiplex PCR; TCRdb's copy has only in-frame clones and leaves some out. The sample has around 1.5 million clones, 95% to 99% seen once. V was shortened by 2 bases and J by 8 bases, with 9 bases between the two germline ends. Germline loops: CDR1 KGHSH, CDR2 LQKENI. The CDR3 runs 12 residues. Sample: naive CD4+ T cells sorted from blood. Subset denoted: CD45RA+ positively selected. The chain joins TRBV18 to TRBJ1-1; TRBD1 is a possible D gene (5 bases). This clonotype was sampled from a man aged 25 to 45 in good health. CDR3 coding DNA: TGTGCCAGCTCACCAATGAACAGGGAAGCTTTCTTT. Its translation is CASSPMNREAFF.